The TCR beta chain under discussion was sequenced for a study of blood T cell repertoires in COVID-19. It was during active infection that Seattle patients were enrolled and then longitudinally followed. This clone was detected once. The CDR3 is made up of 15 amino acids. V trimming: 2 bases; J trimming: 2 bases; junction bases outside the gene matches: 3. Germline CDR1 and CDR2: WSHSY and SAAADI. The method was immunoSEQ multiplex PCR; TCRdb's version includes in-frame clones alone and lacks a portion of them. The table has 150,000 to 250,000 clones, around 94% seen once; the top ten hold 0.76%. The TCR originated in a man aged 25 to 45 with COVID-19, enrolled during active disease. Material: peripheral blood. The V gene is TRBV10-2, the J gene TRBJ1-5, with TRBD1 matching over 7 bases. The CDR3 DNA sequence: TGCGCCAGCAGTGAGCGGACAGGAGGCAATCAGCCCCAGCATTTT. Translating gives CASSERTGGNQPQHF.